Below, 21 T cell receptor beta chains from the same sample are listed, as sequenced in a study of blood T cell repertoires in COVID-19. TCRdb's copy holds only in-frame clones and misses some; the assay was immunoSEQ multiplex PCR. The table has roughly 75,000 clones, approximately 85% seen once. Material: peripheral blood. These receptors were taken from a man between 45 and 60 years old with COVID-19, enrolled during active disease.

This rearrangement joins TRBV4-3 to TRBJ2-7; 8 positions match TRBD2. Trimming cost V 2 bases and J 1 base; bases outside gene matches: 4. The CDR3 consists of 15 residues. Germline CDR1 and CDR2: LGHNA and YSLEER. The CDR3 reads CASSQLAGVSYEQYF. As DNA, the CDR3 is TGCGCCAGCAGCCAACTAGCGGGCGTGTCCTACGAGCAGTACTTC.

V usage is TRBV18 and J usage is TRBJ1-1, with 8 bases identical to TRBD1. There are 15 residues in the CDR3. V was clipped by 3 bases and J by 4 bases; unmatched bases: 7. Germline CDR1 reads KGHSH; CDR2 reads LQKENI. CDR3 sequence (DNA): TGTGCCAGCTCACCGCAAACACAGGGGGTCACTGAAGCTTTCTTT. This translates into CASSPQTQGVTEAFF. The full variable domain, completed using reference TRBV18 and TRBJ1-1, is NAGVMQNPRHLVRRRGQEARLRCSPMKGHSHVYWYRQLPEEGLKFMVYLQKENIIDESGMPKERFSAEFPKEGPSILRIQQVVRGDSAAYFCASSPQTQGVTEAFFGQGTRLTVV.

This clone was recorded once. The rearrangement joins TRBV30 to TRBJ1-1; a possible D gene is TRBD1 (6 bases). The CDR3 extends over 16 amino acids. Per germline, CDR1 GTSNPN and CDR2 SVGIG (reference sequence). Trimming removed 5 bases at V and 3 bases at J, with 22 bases between. The CDR3 here is CAWGPDWGRLYTEAFF. CDR3 nucleotide sequence: TGTGCCTGGGGACCCGACTGGGGGCGACTCTACACTGAAGCTTTCTTT.

This chain's CDR3 is CSVESQGNTIYF. The CDR3 DNA follows: TGCAGCGTTGAATCCCAGGGAAACACCATATATTTT. The chain joins TRBV29-1 to TRBJ1-3; no clear D. Germline V gene sequence: CDR1 SQVTM, CDR2 ANQGSEA. The V gene lost 2 bases and the J gene lost 4 bases, with 6 bases spanning the gap. This CDR3 is 12 amino acids long.

The V and J genes are TRBV6-4 and TRBJ1-2; TRBD1 is a possible D gene (6 bases). There are 14 residues in the CDR3. Trimming pared 3 bases from V and 6 bases from J, leaving 14 bases between. Germline CDR1 is MRHNA and CDR2 is SNTAGT. The CDR3, as DNA: TGTGCCAGCAGTGAACAGGCAGGGGTAGATGGCTACACCTTC. Amino acid sequence: CASSEQAGVDGYTF.

V usage is TRBV3-1 (or the pseudogene TRBV3-2) and J usage is TRBJ1-6, with 7 bases identical to TRBD1. The CDR3 extends over 15 amino acids. Germline V CDR1 and CDR2: LGHDT, YNNKEL (reference sequence). The V and J ends lost 4 bases and 10 bases, in that order; junction bases with no gene match: 10. The CDR3, as DNA: TGTGCCAGCAGCCCGACAGGGACCGTTGGCTCACCCCTCCACTTT. Translating gives CASSPTGTVGSPLHF.

The chain carries TRBV19 and TRBJ2-5, with D perhaps TRBD2 (6 bases). Trimming cost V 5 bases and J 5 bases, with 18 bases left between them. This CDR3 is 15 amino acids long. Germline V CDR1 and CDR2: LNHDA, SQIVND (reference sequence). The CDR3 coding sequence is TGTGCCAGTAGTTCTCGGACCCCCCGGGGGGAGACCCAGTACTTC. It specifies CASSSRTPRGETQYF.

The chain is built from TRBV21-1 and TRBJ2-7; the table's D call of TRBD2 was not tested on the DNA. TRBV21-1 is a listed pseudogene. The CDR3 sequence is 19 residues long. The CDR3 region has the DNA TGTGCCAGGACGACCGCCGGACCCCAAGCGGGAGGGCCATTTAGTGAGCAGTACTTC. The encoded protein is CARTTAGPQAGGPFSEQYF.

CDR3 nucleotides: TGTGCCAGCCGCATGGACAGCAACTATGGCTACACCTTC. Protein: CASRMDSNYGYTF. V usage is TRBV6-6 and J usage is TRBJ1-2, with TRBD1 as a possible D gene (6 bases). This CDR3 comprises 13 residues. With 8 bases removed from V and 2 bases from J, the gap between germline ends came to 12 bases. CDR1 and CDR2 from the germline V gene are MNHNY and SVGAGI (reference sequence).

The chain combines TRBV12-1 with TRBJ2-2; the table names TRBD2, a call not compared with the DNA. TRBV12-1 is an annotated pseudogene. The length of the CDR3 is 23 residues. Written as DNA, the CDR3 is TGTGCCAGCAGCTTTCGGTTCGGTGAGGAGACTAGCGGGAGGGCCTGTAACGCCGGGGAGCTGTTTTTT. This gives the protein CASSFRFGEETSGRACNAGELFF.

J is TRBJ2-7 and V is TRBV7-8; 11 nucleotides line up with TRBD2. J lost 0 bases, V lost 4 bases, and 5 bases had no gene match. This CDR3 region has 16 residues. CDR1 SGHVS and CDR2 FQNEAQ come from the germline V gene. In DNA form, the CDR3 reads TGTGCCAGCAGCTGGGGGACTAGCGGAAGCTCCTACGAGCAGTACTTC. Protein: CASSWGTSGSSYEQYF.

The V call is TRBV2, the J call TRBJ1-1; no firm D call. The V gene's germline CDR1 is SNHLY and CDR2 FYNNEI. The CDR3 is made up of 12 amino acids. V lost 1 base to trimming and J lost 10 bases, with 10 bases between them. This CDR3 reads CASSEDWARAFF. In nucleotides, the CDR3 is TGTGCCAGCAGTGAAGATTGGGCAAGAGCTTTCTTT.

The J gene is TRBJ1-4, the V gene TRBV7-3; possible D gene TRBD1, 5 bases. Germline V lookup: CDR1 SGHTA, CDR2 FQGTGA. Trimming took off 4 bases at V and 4 bases at J, with 13 bases between the two ends. The CDR3 extends over 15 amino acids. As DNA, the CDR3 is TGTGCCAGCAGCTCGTTCGACAGAGTTAATGAAAAACTGTTTTTT. Translating it yields CASSSFDRVNEKLFF.

V usage is TRBV5-6 and J usage is TRBJ1-4, with D unclear. Trimming took off 2 bases at V and 7 bases at J, with 12 bases between the two ends. Germline loops: CDR1 SGHDT, CDR2 YYEEEE. The CDR3 spans 14 residues. CDR3 bases: TGTGCCAGCAGCTTTACCGAGGAAGGTGAAAAACTGTTTTTT. Translating gives CASSFTEEGEKLFF.

The chain links TRBV11-2 to TRBJ2-2; the match to TRBD2 covers 8 bases. With 5 bases clipped from V and 2 bases from J, the junction kept 7 bases outside the gene matches. Germline CDR1 reads SGHAT; CDR2 reads FQNNGV. This CDR3 contains 16 residues. The CDR3 nucleotides are TGTGCCAGCAGCGACCCACTAGCGGCAAACACCGGGGAGCTGTTTTTT. It encodes CASSDPLAANTGELFF.

V is TRBV21-1 and J is TRBJ1-4; the tabulated D call, TRBD1, remains unverified against the DNA. TRBV21-1 is an annotated pseudogene. This CDR3 comprises 15 residues. In nucleotides, the CDR3 is TGTGCCAGCAGCACCCCGTACTGCCAGGTCGTTTATCTGTTTTTT. This translates into CASSTPYCQVVYLFF.

The chain recombines TRBV7-9 with TRBJ2-1; TRBD1 agrees at 7 bases. Losses at the gene ends were 8 bases for V and 5 bases for J; bases not matched to a gene: 6. From germline, CDR1 is SEHNR and CDR2 FQNEAQ (reference sequence). The CDR3 is 13 residues long. DNA for the CDR3: TGTGCCAGCCAAGGACAGGCGAACAATGAGCAGTTCTTC. Translating it yields CASQGQANNEQFF.

The chain links TRBV28 to TRBJ1-3, with D possibly matching TRBD1 (5 bases). The CDR3 runs 15 residues. Germline CDR1 is MDHEN and CDR2 is SYDVKM. V was clipped by 6 bases and J by 4 bases, with 16 bases between them. CDR3 DNA: TGTGCCAGCAGCTTTACCGCCAGGGCGGGAAACACCATATATTTT. This gives the protein CASSFTARAGNTIYF.

The chain recombines TRBV29-1 with TRBJ1-2; 10 nucleotides align to TRBD1. Germline CDR1 SQVTM, CDR2 ANQGSEA. This CDR3 comprises 12 residues. The junction had 3 bases not matched to a gene; V was cut back by 4 bases and J by 7 bases. CDR3 region: CSVAGQGFGYTF. Written as DNA, the CDR3 is TGCAGCGTTGCGGGACAGGGGTTTGGCTACACCTTC.

The chain combines TRBV4-3 with TRBJ2-1; possibly TRBD2 for D (5 bases). Trimming pared 5 bases from V and 2 bases from J, leaving 13 bases between. There are 15 residues in the CDR3. CDR1 and CDR2 from the germline V gene are LGHNA and YSLEER. The CDR3 reads CASSAGFNPYNEQFF. The CDR3 coding sequence is TGCGCCAGCAGCGCGGGCTTCAACCCCTACAATGAGCAGTTCTTC.

The chain has TRBV7-2 and TRBJ1-5; TRBD1 matches 8 bases. CDR3 length: 15 residues. Germline trimming cut 2 bases from V and 4 bases from J; bases unmatched to any gene: 4. Germline CDR1 and CDR2: SGHTA and FQGNSA. Here the CDR3 DNA reads TGTGCCAGCAGCTTAAGAACAGGGGGTAATCAGCCCCAGCATTTT. Translation gives CASSLRTGGNQPQHF. Supplemented by reference TRBV7-2 and TRBJ1-5, the full variable domain reads GAGVSQSPSNKVTEKGKDVELRCDPISGHTALYWYRQSLGQGLEFLIYFQGNSAPDKSGLPSDRFSAERTGGSVSTLTIQRTQQEDSAVYLCASSLRTGGNQPQHFGDGTRLSIL.